This T cell receptor (beta chain) was captured in a study of CD8 T cells in Susac syndrome (dated by TCRdb to between 2019 and 2020). Some background on the complete study: Among the Susac syndrome patients who were sequenced, clinically active disease was present in over 5 and clinical remission was observed in eight. At the time of blood withdrawal, Susac syndrome patients were either therapy-naive, taking corticosteroids (with some also receiving IVIg), or on IVIg alone. The study used repertoire sequencing to test whether antigen drove CD8+ T cell activation and differentiation in Susac syndrome.

What the work shows at the level of the full study, not this receptor alone: In the CD4+ T cell repertoire of Susac syndrome patients, clonal expansion was not detected. The TCR sequencing and HLA analysis was acknowledged to have included a relatively small number of individuals.

Regarding this clonotype: No antigen is known for it. The record has no base qualities; no much larger clone is one base away.

RNA was extracted using the RNeasy kit, and roughly 0.45 to 1 microgram was reverse transcribed with random hexamers. The immunoSEQ multiplex PCR assay, which covers 54 Vbeta and 13 Jbeta segments, was used to amplify TCR beta CDR3 regions. PCR amplification bias was corrected using a synthetic template baseline for primer optimization and computational correction. As for how the authors treated the data: Only productive sequences were kept, with reads annotated to V, D and J genes according to IMGT and analyzed in immunoSEQ Analyzer. Clonality was computed as one minus Shannon entropy normalized by log2 of the number of productive unique sequences. Public and private clones were assessed among the 100 most prevalent clones of each patient and control. A clone was defined as Susac-specific if it was absent from the healthy and MS cohorts, from 1052 published viral clones and from other ImmuneACCESS disease sequences. TCRdb reanalyzed the raw reads on its own, using fastp at Q25 for trimming and MiXCR for clone calling, and kept in-frame beta chains. Each entry is one CDR3 protein sequence, shown with its most common DNA and genes. For this entry, the V and J calls and clone size follow TCRdb and not the study's own pipeline. Within this sample are roughly 150,000 distinct CDR3 sequences, with approximately 95% of them counted one time only. 0.16% of the sample comes from the top ten.

Peripheral blood CD8+ and CD4+ T cells from healthy donors, Susac syndrome patients and multiple sclerosis patients were profiled by high-throughput TCR beta sequencing. The Susac syndrome patients fulfilled recently defined diagnostic criteria for definite or probable disease. Bulk CD8+ and CD4+ T cells were purified by magnetic negative isolation, while CD8+ TEMRA cells were enriched using FACS. Blood was collected in EDTA tubes and processed within 24 hours, with PBMCs isolated through density gradient centrifugation. PBMCs intended for TCR sequencing were cryopreserved in liquid nitrogen and thawed later in a water bath at 37 degrees C. The sorted or isolated CD4+, CD8+ and CD8+ TEMRA cells had a purity of 90% or higher. V lost 10 bases and J lost 2 bases; the stretch between them is 15 bases long. CDR1 and CDR2, looked up from the germline V gene, are MNHEY and SVGEGT. Including the terminal cysteine and phenylalanine, the CDR3 comprises 13 residues. Just CDR3 DNA is preserved here, 39 bases in frame from base 1.

The sample comprised CD4+ T cells from PBMCs. The source is a human donor with Susac syndrome. The chain is made from TRBV6-2 or TRBV6-3 and TRBJ2-7; perhaps TRBD1 is the D gene, with 6 bases matching. The CDR3 protein sequence reads: CAIRDNFAYEQYF. At the DNA level, the sequence is TGTGCCATCCGGGACAATTTCGCCTACGAGCAGTACTTC.